These 24 T cell receptor beta chains were all obtained from the same sample, sequenced in a study of T cells after posttransplantation cyclophosphamide. TCRdb's copy holds only in-frame clones and misses some; the assay was immunoSEQ multiplex PCR. The sample holds some 38,000 clones, and no clone turns up only once. The sequencing input was PBMCs. The receptors were gathered from a middle-aged man in good health, CMV-negative, and a related stem cell transplant donor.

This clone appeared many times. CDR3 coding DNA: TGTGCCAGCAGCTTAGGGGGTCAGGGGGGCACTGAAGCTTTCTTT. This gives the protein CASSLGGQGGTEAFF. The chain links TRBV11-2 to TRBJ1-1, with 7 bases matching TRBD1. Germline V gene lookup returns CDR1 SGHAT and CDR2 FQNNGV. Trimming cost V 1 base and J 4 bases; bases outside gene matches: 6. This CDR3 is built from 15 residues.

This clone was observed at least ten times. This chain joins TRBV27 and TRBJ2-7; tentatively, D is TRBD2 (6 bases). Trimming took 8 bases from V and 1 from J, leaving 21 bases between them. The CDR3 extends over 16 amino acids. Germline V lookup: CDR1 MNHEY, CDR2 SMNVEV (reference sequence). The CDR3 loop is CASRSVLRESSYEQYF. As DNA, the CDR3 is TGTGCCAGCCGCAGCGTCCTACGGGAGTCGTCCTACGAGCAGTACTTC.

In this sample, this clone turned up many times. The chain joins TRBV19 to TRBJ2-2; TRBD2 matches at 14 bases. J lost 3 bases, V lost 5 bases, and 8 bases had no gene match. Germline-derived CDR1 and CDR2 are LNHDA and SQIVND (reference sequence). The CDR3 runs to 18 residues. This CDR3 reads CASSPGLAGGYYTGELFF. Written as DNA, the CDR3 is TGTGCCAGTAGTCCCGGACTAGCGGGAGGCTACTACACCGGGGAGCTGTTTTTT.

This clone came up many times. The V and J genes are TRBV6-6 and TRBJ2-7, with 10 positions matching TRBD1. Per germline, CDR1 MNHNY and CDR2 SVGAGI (reference sequence). The CDR3 length is 15 residues. V shed 2 bases and J 3 bases; nucleotides not matched to a gene: 4. CDR3 amino acids: CASSYPGQGNYEQYF. DNA of the CDR3: TGTGCCAGCAGTTACCCGGGACAGGGGAACTACGAGCAGTACTTC.

This clone was counted ten times or more. V is TRBV9 and J is TRBJ1-2, with D possibly TRBD1 on 5 matching bases. From germline, CDR1 is SGDLS and CDR2 YYNGEE. CDR3 size: 13 residues. Trimming removed 4 bases from V and 4 bases from J, with 11 bases in between. CDR3 loop: CASSPETVYGYTF. DNA for the CDR3: TGTGCCAGCAGCCCAGAGACAGTCTATGGCTACACCTTC.

The chain is built from TRBV9 and TRBJ1-6; maybe TRBD1 (6 bases). This CDR3 contains 14 residues. The germline V and J ends were trimmed by 6 bases and 6 bases, with 13 bases remaining between them. The germline V gene has CDR1 SGDLS and CDR2 YYNGEE. The CDR3 sequence is CASTPSGANSPLHF. CDR3 nucleotide sequence: TGTGCCAGCACCCCGTCAGGGGCTAATTCACCCCTCCACTTT.

This clone occurred many times. Other DNA sequences in the same sample also yield this CDR3. V gene TRBV4-3 combines with J gene TRBJ2-1; the match to TRBD2 covers 7 bases. The V gene end was trimmed by 3 bases and the J gene end by 5 bases; junction bases not matched to a gene: 13. This CDR3 is built from 17 residues. The germline gives CDR1 LGHNA, CDR2 YSLEER. The chain's CDR3 is CASSHSGGGRAHNEQFF. In nucleotides, the CDR3 is TGCGCCAGCAGCCATTCTGGCGGGGGAAGGGCCCACAATGAGCAGTTCTTC.

Ten or more counts support this clone. The chain has TRBV10-2 and TRBJ2-1; maybe TRBD2 (6 bases). V lost 6 bases to trimming and J lost 1 base, with 13 bases between them. The CDR3 is 15 amino acids. Germline loops: CDR1 WSHSY, CDR2 SAAADI. The CDR3 loop is CASRSIAESYNEQFF. CDR3 nucleotides: TGCGCCAGCAGATCGATAGCGGAATCCTACAATGAGCAGTTCTTC.

This clone was observed at least ten times. Here the CDR3 DNA reads TGTGCCAGCAGCTTAGAGTCACGGGGTTCGGGCACAGATACGCAGTATTTT. It codes for CASSLESRGSGTDTQYF. The chain combines TRBV7-2 with TRBJ2-3, with TRBD2 as a possible D gene (5 bases). V lost 1 base and J 1 base, leaving 15 bases between the germline ends. CDR1 is SGHTA and CDR2 is FQGNSA in the germline V gene. The CDR3 runs 17 residues.

This clone appeared many times. The rearrangement links TRBV21-1 to TRBJ2-3; the table calls TRBD1, which could not be checked here. TRBV21-1 is described as a pseudogene. The CDR3 is 15 amino acids. The CDR3 region is CASITQGIWADTQYF. CDR3 in DNA: TGTGCCAGCATCACTCAGGGGATTTGGGCAGATACGCAGTATTTT.

At least ten counts were recorded for this clone. The V call is TRBV7-9, the J call TRBJ2-2, with a weak D call TRBD1 (6 bases). Germline CDR1 is SEHNR and CDR2 is FQNEAQ (reference sequence). This CDR3 is built from 17 residues. Trimming stripped 4 bases from V and 4 bases from J, with 19 bases between. The CDR3 region is CASSSMTGPLITGELFF. The CDR3 nucleotides read TGTGCCAGCAGCTCTATGACAGGACCGCTGATCACCGGGGAGCTGTTTTTT.

This clone was recorded many times. CDR3 sequence reads: CASSPLRGEVETQYF. The CDR3 DNA sequence: TGTGCCAGCAGTCCCCTACGGGGGGAGGTAGAGACCCAGTACTTC. The chain carries TRBV6-1 and TRBJ2-5, with 7 bases fitting TRBD2. Germline assignment: CDR1 MNHNS and CDR2 SASEGT. The CDR3 has 15 amino acids. The junction had 10 bases not matched to a gene; V was cut back by 5 bases and J by 4 bases.

Judged by abundance, this clone is medium-sized. The J gene is TRBJ1-4, the V gene TRBV5-8, with D possibly TRBD1 on 6 matching bases. The V end lost 4 bases, the J end lost 2 bases, and 12 bases lay between the germline ends. There are 15 residues in the CDR3. The germline gives CDR1 SGHTS, CDR2 YDEGEE. CDR3 coding DNA: TGTGCCAGCAGCATAACAGGGACGACTAATGAAAAACTGTTTTTT. Residues: CASSITGTTNEKLFF.

This clone was seen many times. The rearrangement joins TRBV6-5 to TRBJ2-7; 8 bases align to TRBD2. Germline V gives CDR1 MNHEY, CDR2 SVGAGI. Trimming removed 7 bases from V and 3 bases from J; junction bases left unmatched: 11. The length of the CDR3 is 15 residues. The CDR3 sequence is CASNSAGGKSYEQYF. The CDR3 DNA reads as TGTGCCAGCAACTCGGCGGGGGGAAAAAGCTACGAGCAGTACTTC.

At least ten counts were recorded for this clone. This chain joins TRBV9 and TRBJ2-3; the D gene is possibly TRBD1 (6 bases). This CDR3 comprises 15 residues. V lost 3 bases and J lost 4, with 15 bases in between. Per germline, CDR1 SGDLS and CDR2 YYNGEE. The CDR3 nucleotides are TGTGCCAGCAGCGCAGGTCATAAGGGGGCAGATACGCAGTATTTT. Translation: CASSAGHKGADTQYF. The full variable domain, rest sourced from reference TRBV9 and TRBJ2-3, is DSGVTQTPKHLITATGQRVTLRCSPRSGDLSVYWYQQSLDQGLQFLIQYYNGEERAKGNILERFSAQQFPDLHSELNLSSLELGDSALYFCASSAGHKGADTQYFGPGTRLTVL.

This clone was counted many times. The chain joins TRBV5-6 to TRBJ1-5; 8 bases map to TRBD1. The CDR3 spans 15 residues. Germline CDR1 reads SGHDT; CDR2 reads YYEEEE. Losses at the gene ends were 4 bases for V and 6 bases for J; bases not matched to a gene: 9. The CDR3 sequence: CASSTRQGPGQPQHF. CDR3 bases: TGTGCCAGCAGCACCAGACAGGGGCCGGGTCAGCCCCAGCATTTT. Complete variable domain (other parts from reference TRBV5-6 and TRBJ1-5): DAGVTQSPTHLIKTRGQQVTLRCSPKSGHDTVSWYQQALGQGPQFIFQYYEEEERQRGNFPDRFSGHQFPNYSSELNVNALLLGDSALYLCASSTRQGPGQPQHFGDGTRLSIL.

This clone was observed many times. The genes are TRBV5-1 and TRBJ2-5; 12 nucleotides line up with TRBD1. The CDR3 is made up of 16 amino acids. Germline values: CDR1 SGHRS, CDR2 YFSETQ. After removal of 7 bases from V and 4 bases from J, the junction contained 11 bases not matched to a gene. The CDR3 DNA follows: TGCGCCAGCCAATTCGGGGACAGGGGGCGCGGAGAGACCCAGTACTTC. Its protein is CASQFGDRGRGETQYF. The full variable domain, in which reference TRBV5-1 and TRBJ2-5 provide the parts outside the CDR3, is KAGVTQTPRYLIKTRGQQVTLSCSPISGHRSVSWYQQTPGQGLQFLFEYFSETQRNKGNFPGRFSGRQFSNSRSEMNVSTLELGDSALYLCASQFGDRGRGETQYFGPGTRLLVL.

This clone was counted a few times. The chain joins TRBV29-1 to TRBJ2-1; the match to TRBD1 covers 7 bases. V dropped 1 base and J dropped 0; count of bases not matched to a gene: 18. CDR1 and CDR2 from the germline V gene are SQVTM and ANQGSEA. This CDR3 region has 20 residues. The CDR3 reads CSVEGASGQSIKSSYNEQFF. The CDR3 DNA reads TGCAGCGTTGAAGGGGCCTCGGGACAGTCTATAAAAAGCTCCTACAATGAGCAGTTCTTC.

The sample holds many counts of this clone. The chain is built from TRBV19 and TRBJ2-6; the D is unclear. Germline lookup yields CDR1 LNHDA and CDR2 SQIVND (reference sequence). With 11 bases removed from V and 0 bases from J, the gap between germline ends came to 17 bases. This CDR3 comprises 16 residues. The CDR3 spells CAGGDSRNSGANVLTF. CDR3 coding DNA: TGTGCCGGCGGTGATTCGAGGAACTCTGGGGCCAACGTCCTGACTTTC. Filled out from reference TRBV19 and TRBJ2-6, the complete variable domain reads DGGITQSPKYLFRKEGQNVTLSCEQNLNHDAMYWYRQDPGQGLRLIYYSQIVNDFQKGDIAEGYSVSREKKESFPLTVTSAQKNPTAFYLCAGGDSRNSGANVLTFGAGSRLTVL.

This clone was seen a handful of times. The chain couples TRBV27 to TRBJ2-3; no clear D. The germline V gene encodes CDR1 MNHEY and CDR2 SMNVEV (reference sequence). Trimming stripped 6 bases from V and 1 base from J, with 14 bases between. This CDR3 contains 15 residues. The chain's CDR3 is CASSKSPVGTDTQYF. The CDR3 DNA is TGTGCCAGCAGCAAATCACCAGTGGGCACAGATACGCAGTATTTT.

This clone has a count of ten or more. The genes are TRBV6-5 and TRBJ2-1, with D tentatively TRBD1 (6 bases). CDR1 is MNHEY and CDR2 is SVGAGI in the germline V gene. The CDR3 contains 15 residues. V was clipped by 2 bases and J by 2 bases, with 10 bases between them. CDR3 bases: TGTGCCAGCAGTTACACAGGACAGACCTACAATGAGCAGTTCTTC. It yields the protein CASSYTGQTYNEQFF.

This clone was seen a few times. This chain connects TRBV29-1 to TRBJ2-2; D is perhaps TRBD2 (6 bases). V lost 7 bases and J 7 bases, leaving 22 bases between the germline ends. Germline CDR1 SQVTM, CDR2 ANQGSEA. This CDR3 comprises 15 residues. The CDR3 DNA reads TGCAGCGCAGCCCCGGGGACTGTAAACGGCGGGGAGCTGTTTTTT. Translation gives CSAAPGTVNGGELFF.

This clone was observed at least ten times. V usage is TRBV4-3 and J usage is TRBJ1-2; D is unclear. This CDR3 spans 15 amino acids. Trimming removed 0 bases at V and 5 bases at J, with 13 bases between. Germline-derived CDR1 and CDR2 are LGHNA and YSLEER. CDR3 in DNA: TGCGCCAGCAGCCAAGATTTGGAGCCTTGGTATGGCTACACCTTC. It encodes CASSQDLEPWYGYTF.

This clone was recorded many times. The chain has TRBV30 and TRBJ1-1; 7 bases fit TRBD1. The CDR3 runs 14 residues. Trimming cost V 2 bases and J 5 bases; bases outside gene matches: 8. Per germline, CDR1 GTSNPN and CDR2 SVGIG (reference sequence). The CDR3 nucleotides read TGTGCCTGGAGTCAGGACAGGTTGGGAACTGAAGCTTTCTTT. Encoded protein: CAWSQDRLGTEAFF.